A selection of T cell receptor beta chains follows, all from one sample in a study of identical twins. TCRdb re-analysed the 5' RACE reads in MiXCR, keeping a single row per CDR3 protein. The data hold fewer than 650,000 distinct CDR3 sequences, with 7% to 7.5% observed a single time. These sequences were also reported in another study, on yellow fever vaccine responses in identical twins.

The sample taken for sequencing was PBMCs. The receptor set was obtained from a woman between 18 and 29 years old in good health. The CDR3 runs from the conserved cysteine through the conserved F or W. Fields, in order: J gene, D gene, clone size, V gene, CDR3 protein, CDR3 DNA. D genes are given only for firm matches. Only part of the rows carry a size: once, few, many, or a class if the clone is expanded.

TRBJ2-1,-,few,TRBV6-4,CASATEVRGTEQFF,TGTGCCAGCGCGACCGAGGTGCGCGGTACAGAGCAGTTCTTC
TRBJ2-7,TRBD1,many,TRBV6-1,CASSPVWDRGREQYF,TGTGCCAGCAGCCCGGTGTGGGACAGGGGGCGCGAGCAGTACTTC
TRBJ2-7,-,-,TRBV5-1,CASSLAYLGSYSYEQYF,TGCGCCAGCAGCTTGGCCTATTTGGGGAGTTACTCCTACGAGCAGTACTTC
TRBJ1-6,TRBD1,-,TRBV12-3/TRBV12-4,CASSWRGQNSPLHF,TGTGCCAGCAGTTGGAGGGGACAGAATTCACCCCTCCACTTT
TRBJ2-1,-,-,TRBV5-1,CASSPGHSYNEQFF,TGCGCCAGCAGCCCGGGACACAGTTACAATGAGCAGTTCTTC
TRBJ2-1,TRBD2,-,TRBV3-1,CASCKNSGGYSSYNEQFF,TGTGCCAGCTGTAAGAATAGCGGGGGGTACAGCTCCTACAATGAGCAGTTCTTC
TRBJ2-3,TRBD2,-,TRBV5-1,CASRPSGGYTDTQYF,TGCGCCAGCAGGCCTAGCGGGGGGTACACAGATACGCAGTATTTT
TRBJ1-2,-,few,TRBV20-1,CSARGTEVYGYTF,TGCAGTGCTAGAGGGACAGAGGTCTATGGCTACACCTTC
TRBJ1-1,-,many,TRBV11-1,CASSLPQPLGPAVDEAFF,TGTGCCAGCAGCTTACCCCAGCCCCTGGGGCCCGCGGTTGATGAAGCTTTCTTT
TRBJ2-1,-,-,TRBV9,CASSARLSSYNEQFF,TGTGCCAGCAGCGCCCGCCTAAGCTCCTACAATGAGCAGTTCTTC
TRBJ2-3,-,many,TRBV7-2,CASSLTGGATDTQYF,TGTGCCAGCAGCTTAACCGGAGGGGCCACAGATACGCAGTATTTT
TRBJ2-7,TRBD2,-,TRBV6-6,CASMTSGHYEQYF,TGTGCCAGCATGACTAGCGGGCACTACGAGCAGTACTTC
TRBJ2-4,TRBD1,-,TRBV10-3,CAISIRDSIPPF,TGTGCCATCAGCATTAGGGACAGCATACCTCCCTTC
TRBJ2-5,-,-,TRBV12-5,CASGRAPGVEETQYF,TGTGCTAGTGGACGGGCCCCTGGGGTCGAAGAGACCCAGTACTTC
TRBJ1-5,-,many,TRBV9,CASSVGSNQPQHF,TGTGCCAGCAGCGTAGGTAGCAATCAGCCCCAGCATTTT
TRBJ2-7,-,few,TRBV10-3,CAISRGYEQYF,TGTGCCATCAGCAGGGGCTACGAGCAGTACTTC
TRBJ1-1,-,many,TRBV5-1,CASSLRSPNTEAFF,TGCGCCAGCAGCTTGCGTTCCCCTAACACTGAAGCTTTCTTT
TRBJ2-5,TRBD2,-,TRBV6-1,CASSLIRLAERGETQYF,TGTGCCAGCAGCCTTATCCGACTAGCGGAGAGAGGAGAGACCCAGTACTTC
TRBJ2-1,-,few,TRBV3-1,CASSHRRDNNNEQFF,TGTGCCAGCAGCCACCGGAGGGACAACAACAATGAGCAGTTCTTC
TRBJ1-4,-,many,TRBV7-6,CASSKSALGNEKLFF,TGTGCCAGCTCTAAGTCGGCGCTGGGTAATGAAAAACTGTTTTTT
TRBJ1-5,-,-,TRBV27,CASSLSPGIGNQPQHF,TGTGCCAGCAGTTTATCACCGGGAATCGGCAATCAGCCCCAGCATTTT
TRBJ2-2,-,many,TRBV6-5,CASSYATVNTGELFF,TGTGCCAGCAGTTACGCGACAGTGAACACCGGGGAGCTGTTTTTT
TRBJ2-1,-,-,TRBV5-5,CASAPRRSSYNEQFF,TGTGCCAGCGCGCCCCGTAGGAGCTCCTACAATGAGCAGTTCTTC
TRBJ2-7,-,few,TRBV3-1,CASSQGIMGPGEQYF,TGTGCCAGCAGCCAAGGGATAATGGGGCCCGGCGAGCAGTACTTC
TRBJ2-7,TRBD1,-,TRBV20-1,CSARARQGSNEQYF,TGCAGTGCTAGAGCGAGACAGGGGTCCAACGAGCAGTACTTC
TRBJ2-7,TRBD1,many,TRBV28,CASRLPGQGAYEQYF,TGTGCCAGCAGATTACCGGGACAGGGGGCCTACGAGCAGTACTTC
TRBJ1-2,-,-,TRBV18,CASSPGDQRSNYGYTF,TGTGCCAGCTCACCAGGGGATCAACGCTCCAACTATGGCTACACCTTC
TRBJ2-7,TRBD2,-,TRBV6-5,CASSSETSGRTHEQYF,TGTGCCAGCAGTTCAGAGACTAGCGGGAGGACCCACGAGCAGTACTTC
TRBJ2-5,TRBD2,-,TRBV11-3,CASSLDFSGGKETQYF,TGTGCCAGCAGCTTAGACTTTAGCGGGGGTAAAGAGACCCAGTACTTC
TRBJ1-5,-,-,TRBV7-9,CASSSNRENQPQHF,TGTGCCAGCAGTTCAAACAGGGAGAATCAGCCCCAGCATTTT
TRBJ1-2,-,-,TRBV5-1,CASSSDGSNYGYTF,TGCGCCAGCAGCTCGGACGGCTCTAACTATGGCTACACCTTC
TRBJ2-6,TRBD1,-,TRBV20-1,CSASAWDRADGANVLTF,TGCAGTGCTAGTGCTTGGGACAGGGCCGATGGGGCCAACGTCCTGACTTTC
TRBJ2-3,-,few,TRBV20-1,CSARDLGTQYF,TGCAGTGCTAGAGATCTGGGGACGCAGTATTTT
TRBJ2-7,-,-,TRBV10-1,CASSEGTRLETYEQYF,TGCGCCAGCAGTGAGGGGACTCGGTTGGAGACCTACGAGCAGTACTTC
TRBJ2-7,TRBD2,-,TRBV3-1,CASSQEGRREAEYF,TGTGCCAGCAGCCAAGAGGGTCGGCGGGAGGCCGAGTACTTC
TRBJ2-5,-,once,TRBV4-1,CASSQVEDYPPRTQYF,TGCGCCAGCAGCCAAGTGGAGGATTACCCTCCCAGGACCCAGTACTTC
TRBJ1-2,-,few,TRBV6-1,CASSLPPVGGNYGYTF,TGTGCCAGCAGTCTTCCCCCGGTGGGCGGCAACTATGGCTACACCTTC
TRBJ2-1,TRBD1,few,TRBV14,CASSQEPPRGPPLYNEQFF,TGTGCCAGCAGCCAAGAACCCCCCAGGGGGCCACCCCTATACAATGAGCAGTTCTTC
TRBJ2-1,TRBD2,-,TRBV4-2,CASSQGASGNQPFNEQFF,TGTGCCAGCAGCCAAGGGGCTAGCGGGAACCAACCATTTAATGAGCAGTTCTTC
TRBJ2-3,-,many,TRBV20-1,CSASGGTDTQYF,TGCAGTGCTAGCGGGGGCACAGATACGCAGTATTTT
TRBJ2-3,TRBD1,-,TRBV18,CASSPPGQGTQYF,TGTGCCAGCTCACCTCCGGGACAGGGCACGCAGTATTTT
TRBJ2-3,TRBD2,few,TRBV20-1,CSAPGLAGGRSDTQYF,TGCAGTGCCCCGGGACTAGCGGGAGGGCGGTCAGATACGCAGTATTTT
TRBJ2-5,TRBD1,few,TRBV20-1,CSAANRDRETQYF,TGCAGTGCTGCGAACCGGGACAGAGAGACCCAGTACTTC
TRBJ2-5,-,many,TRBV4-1,CASSQDRSSQETQYF,TGCGCCAGCAGCCAAGATAGGAGTAGTCAGGAGACCCAGTACTTC
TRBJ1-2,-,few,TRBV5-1,CASSVTGRPYGYTF,TGCGCCAGCAGCGTTACGGGACGGCCCTATGGCTACACCTTC
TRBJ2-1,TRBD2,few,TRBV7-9,CASSSGTSGILAFF,TGTGCCAGCAGCTCCGGGACTAGCGGGATTTTGGCGTTCTTC
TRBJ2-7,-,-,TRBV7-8,CASSLPTGWSYEQYF,TGTGCCAGCAGCCTTCCCACTGGTTGGTCCTACGAGCAGTACTTC
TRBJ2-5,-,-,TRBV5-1,CASRKSEMNRETQYF,TGCGCCAGCAGGAAATCGGAAATGAATCGGGAGACCCAGTACTTC
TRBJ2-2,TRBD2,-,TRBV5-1,CASSYGGLAGGGELFF,TGCGCCAGCAGCTACGGGGGACTAGCGGGAGGAGGGGAGCTGTTTTTT
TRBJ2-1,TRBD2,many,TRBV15,CATSTSRTSGSAWGYNEQFF,TGTGCCACCAGCACTTCCAGGACTAGCGGGAGCGCCTGGGGCTACAATGAGCAGTTCTTC